This T cell receptor (beta chain) was captured by sequencing in a study of T cell clones after liver transplantation. Method: immunoSEQ multiplex PCR; TCRdb's copy keeps in-frame clones and lacks some. This sample has fewer than 80,000 clones, with around 80% found just once. The CDR3 consists of 14 residues. Germline CDR1 and CDR2: SGHVS and FNYEAQ. V was trimmed by 5 bases and J by 4 bases, leaving 13 bases between them. The TCR was taken from a human patient who received a liver transplant. Some of the T cells might come from the graft donor. The chain combines TRBV7-6 with TRBJ2-3; D not certain. The sample was CD4+ T cells from blood, taken 48 months after liver transplant. In nucleotides, the CDR3 is TGTGCCAGCAGCCGGCTAGAAGGAGCAGATACGCAGTATTTT. It codes for CASSRLEGADTQYF. The variable domain in full, with the rest retrieved from reference TRBV7-6 and TRBJ2-3, is GAGVSQSPRYKVTKRGQDVALRCDPISGHVSLYWYRQALGQGPEFLTYFNYEAQQDKSGLPNDRFSAERPEGSISTLTIQRTEQRDSAMYRCASSRLEGADTQYFGPGTRLTVL.